This TCR beta chain stems from a study of post-analysis software for immune sequencing data. Study context: Included courses were relapsing-remitting and secondary progressive multiple sclerosis; progressive-relapsing multiple sclerosis was also included.

Unique-molecular-identifier-tagged TCR beta cDNA libraries were used. Starting from approximately 1 to 10 million T cells, the study yielded 500,000 or so cDNA molecules. TCRdb re-analysed the PCR reads in MiXCR, keeping a single row per CDR3 protein. The sample has more than 500,000 distinct CDR3 sequences; around a third are singletons. Whole-study findings and limits: TRBV5-6, TRBV5-1 and TRBV20-1 were among about 5 TRBV segments more frequent in patients than controls.

Per the germline V gene, CDR1 is SGHVS and CDR2 is FNYEAQ. The trim removed 2 bases at V and 7 bases at J, leaving 6 bases unmatched. The CDR3 length is 14 residues. This clonotype was recorded a few times. What it binds is not known. The J gene is TRBJ1-1, the V gene TRBV7-6; 8 positions match TRBD1. This receptor was obtained from a girl aged 2-17 years with multiple sclerosis. Source material: blood. CDR3 coding DNA: TGTGCCAGCAGCTTAAAGGGGACAGGCCATGAAGCTTTCTTT. It specifies CASSLKGTGHEAFF.